The 9 T cell receptor beta chains below were found in one sample sequenced in a study of long-term antiretroviral therapy in people with HIV. The assay used was immunoSEQ (version v3.0), run at survey level. Only in-frame clones appear in the TCRdb table, and some are missing; sequencing was by immunoSEQ multiplex PCR. This table holds about 17,000 clones, 91% found once. The specimen was unsorted PBMCs, collected 0.3 years after starting antiretroviral therapy. Every receptor here comes from a man aged 60 to 69 with HIV.

V and J are TRBV5-4 and TRBJ2-1, with D possibly TRBD2 on 5 matching bases. Germline-derived CDR1 and CDR2 are SGHNT and YYREEE (reference sequence). Between the trimmed V and J ends, which lost 0 bases and 2 bases, there was a span of 9 bases. The CDR3 loop spans 15 amino acids. CDR3 residues: CASSLGRYPYNEQFF. The CDR3 DNA reads TGTGCCAGCAGCTTGGGGAGGTACCCCTACAATGAGCAGTTCTTC.

This sequence joins TRBV30 and TRBJ2-7; 10 nucleotides line up with TRBD2. CDR3 size: 14 residues. CDR1 GTSNPN and CDR2 SVGIG come from the germline V gene (reference sequence). Trimming at V came to 5 bases and at J to 4 bases, leaving 8 bases not matched to a gene. For the CDR3, the DNA is TGTGCCTGGTTAAAAAGCGGGAGGGGTTACGAGCAGTACTTC. Translating gives CAWLKSGRGYEQYF.

The chain uses TRBV5-6 and TRBJ1-6, with D possibly being TRBD1 (6 bases). Trimming shortened V by 0 bases and J by 14 bases, and 15 bases separated the two germline ends. The germline V gene encodes CDR1 SGHDT and CDR2 YYEEEE. This CDR3 is built from 14 residues. The CDR3 DNA is TGTGCCAGCAGCTTGGAGGGGGGTTACGGGACCCTCCACTTT. Encoded protein: CASSLEGGYGTLHF.

This chain joins TRBV30 and TRBJ2-5; possible D gene TRBD2, 6 bases. V shed 0 bases and J shed 5 bases, with 16 bases lying between them. The germline V gene encodes CDR1 GTSNPN and CDR2 SVGIG (reference sequence). The CDR3 loop spans 15 amino acids. CDR3 residues: CAWSVGGGVVETQYF. In DNA, the CDR3 is TGTGCCTGGAGTGTAGGAGGCGGGGTAGTCGAGACCCAGTACTTC.

This sequence joins TRBV6-1 and TRBJ2-1; TRBD2 matches 8 bases. CDR1 and CDR2 (germline): MNHNS, SASEGT. Unmatched junction bases numbered 8, after V lost 6 bases and J lost 7 bases. The CDR3 extends over 14 amino acids. CDR3 in amino acids: CASRRGLADNEQFF. CDR3 bases: TGTGCCAGCAGAAGAGGACTAGCAGATAATGAGCAGTTCTTC.

This clone was detected once. The chain is built from TRBV7-3 and TRBJ2-5; TRBD2 matches at 11 bases. The CDR3 covers 16 residues. V was clipped by 5 bases and J by 5 bases; unmatched bases: 10. The germline V gene encodes CDR1 SGHTA and CDR2 FQGTGA. In DNA form, the CDR3 reads TGTGCCAGCAGCAGTGGTAGCGGGGGGGCCGGGGAGACCCAGTACTTC. Protein: CASSSGSGGAGETQYF.

The chain has TRBV6-6 and TRBJ2-7; TRBD2 matches 8 bases. This CDR3 is 15 amino acids long. V gave up 6 bases and J gave up 2 bases; unmatched junction bases: 9. Germline V gene lookup returns CDR1 MNHNY and CDR2 SVGAGI (reference sequence). In DNA, the CDR3 is TGTGCCAGCAGCTTGACGGGGGGGCCGGCCTACGAGCAGTACTTC. Protein product: CASSLTGGPAYEQYF.

Here the CDR3 DNA reads TGTGCCAGCCAGGGGAGGGGTGGAGGGACTGAAGCTTTCTTT. This codes for CASQGRGGGTEAFF. J is TRBJ1-1 and V is TRBV9, with D possibly being TRBD1 (6 bases). The V end was cut by 7 bases, the J end by 5 bases, with 18 bases between. Germline-derived CDR1 and CDR2 are SGDLS and YYNGEE. The CDR3 is 14 residues long.

The CDR3 DNA follows: TGTGCCAGCAGCTTGGGGACAGGGGCGCGGTACGAGCAGTACTTC. This codes for CASSLGTGARYEQYF. The chain carries TRBV5-8 and TRBJ2-7; 9 nucleotides line up with TRBD1. The CDR3 is 15 amino acids. The germline V gene has CDR1 SGHTS and CDR2 YDEGEE. V dropped 0 bases and J dropped 4; count of bases not matched to a gene: 5.